This TCR beta chain was retrieved from a study of T cells in Graves' hyperthyroidism and ophthalmopathy. This clonotype was detected only a few times. CDR3 length: 15 amino acids. CDR1 and CDR2 from the germline V gene are SGHVS and FQNEAQ. The germline V and J ends were trimmed by 5 bases and 0 bases, with 12 bases remaining between them. Pregnant or lactating patients were excluded, as were those with uncontrolled infection or other autoimmune disease. Used for diagnoses were clinical symptoms, serum thyroxine and TRAb, thyroid ultrasound and orbital computed tomography. Using RNA transcripts as the source, TCR beta CDR3 regions were amplified. The HTBI primer set was used in a first-round RT-PCR of the TCR CDR3. TCRdb called the multiplex PCR reads again in MiXCR, with one record for every CDR3 protein. The sample lists about 420,000 distinct CDR3 sequences, roughly 13% occurring once.

The V gene is TRBV7-8, the J gene TRBJ2-3; perhaps TRBD2 as D (6 bases). Material for sequencing was blood. The sequence derives from a woman aged 18-29 years with Graves' hyperthyroidism. The CDR3 sequence is CASSGTGLSTDTQYF. CDR3 nucleotide sequence: TGTGCCAGCAGCGGGACTGGCCTAAGCACAGATACGCAGTATTTT.